The 8 T cell receptor beta chains below come from one sample, sequenced in a study of cytomegalovirus exposure and HLA in healthy donors. The study ran its PCR with 60 Vbeta and 13 Jbeta primers. Libraries were prepared by immunoSEQ multiplex PCR; TCRdb keeps only in-frame clonotypes and omits some of them. Altogether 100,000 to 120,000 clones are present, 65% to 85% being singletons, with the ten largest covering about 6.8%. The sequencing sample was made of PBMCs. These receptor sequences come from a man aged 25 to 40 in good health and CMV-seropositive.

The gene calls are TRBV12-5 and TRBJ1-3; D is unclear. Germline loops: CDR1 LGHNT, CDR2 FRNRAP. This CDR3 region has 16 residues. Trimming pared 6 bases from V and 0 bases from J, leaving 15 bases between. The chain's CDR3 is CASGPPFNPSGNTIYF. CDR3 DNA sequence: TGTGCTAGTGGCCCCCCCTTTAATCCCTCTGGAAACACCATATATTTT.

The rearrangement uses TRBV28 and TRBJ1-1; D is ambiguous. V was pared by 5 bases and J by 5 bases, with 18 bases between. Germline lookup yields CDR1 MDHEN and CDR2 SYDVKM. This CDR3 comprises 15 residues. CDR3 coding DNA: TGTGCCAGCAGTGCCCCCCGCCCAGGTAATACTGAAGCTTTCTTT. Amino acids: CASSAPRPGNTEAFF. Variable domain in full (rest from reference TRBV28 and TRBJ1-1): DVKVTQSSRYLVKRTGEKVFLECVQDMDHENMFWYRQDPGLGLRLIYFSYDVKMKEKGDIPEGYSVSREKKERFSLILESASTNQTSMYLCASSAPRPGNTEAFFGQGTRLTVV.

The chain couples TRBV5-1 to TRBJ1-2; a possible D gene is TRBD1 (5 bases). Germline V gene lookup returns CDR1 SGHRS and CDR2 YFSETQ. CDR3 length equals 15 residues. V shed 0 bases and J shed 4 bases, with 13 bases lying between them. The CDR3 protein is CASSLVVTGIYGYTF. In DNA, the CDR3 is TGCGCCAGCAGCTTGGTGGTAACAGGAATCTATGGCTACACCTTC.

This clone occurred once. V and J are TRBV9 and TRBJ2-1, with 8 bases identical to TRBD2. V gave up 0 bases and J gave up 6 bases; unmatched junction bases: 8. Germline CDR1 reads SGDLS; CDR2 reads YYNGEE. This CDR3 contains 16 residues. The CDR3 DNA sequence: TGTGCCAGCAGCGTAGGCGAGCGGGGGTTCTCCAATGAGCAGTTCTTC. Amino acid sequence: CASSVGERGFSNEQFF.

The chain links TRBV5-6 to TRBJ1-4, with 8 bases fitting TRBD1. This CDR3 is 14 amino acids long. The germline V gene has CDR1 SGHDT and CDR2 YYEEEE. The J segment lost 3 bases and the V segment lost 2 bases, leaving 0 bases of the junction unmatched. CDR3 residues: CASSLQGANEKLFF. The DNA for the CDR3 is TGTGCCAGCAGCTTACAGGGGGCTAATGAAAAACTGTTTTTT.

The chain recombines TRBV21-1 with TRBJ2-2; TRBD2, as called in the table, went unchecked against the DNA. TRBV21-1 is annotated as a pseudogene. The CDR3 sequence is 16 residues long. DNA of the CDR3: TGTGCCAGCAGCAAAGCGGCTAGCGGATTTACCGGGGAGCTGTTTTTT. Its protein product is CASSKAASGFTGELFF.

For this clone: Other DNA sequences of this sample code for an identical CDR3. The chain joins TRBV27 to TRBJ1-2; D unclear. This CDR3 comprises 13 residues. CDR1 is MNHEY, CDR2 SMNVEV, per germline (reference sequence). The ends were cut back, 3 bases at V and 0 bases at J, with 5 bases in the middle. The CDR3 DNA sequence: TGTGCCAGCAGTTTTATCGCTAACTATGGCTACACCTTC. It specifies CASSFIANYGYTF.

The chain carries TRBV21-1 and TRBJ1-1; the table's D call, TRBD1, has no DNA check behind it. TRBV21-1 is a documented pseudogene. This CDR3 is built from 15 residues. In DNA, the CDR3 is TGTGCCAGCAGCAAAGTTACAGTCAAGAACACTGAAGCTTTCTTT. This gives the protein CASSKVTVKNTEAFF.